The 21 T cell receptor beta chains presented below share a single source sample, sequenced in a study of T cells expressing NK-cell markers. No DNA is given; TCRdb re-called the 5' RACE reads and lists each CDR3 protein once. The sample table sets out roughly 450,000 distinct CDR3 sequences. Sequences were obtained from blood T cells: a sorted CD56 or NKG2C T cell subset, CD4+ or CD8+ T cells, or bulk PBMC T cells (not recorded which). Receptor source: a woman aged 50 to 65 in good health.

This sequence joins TRBV7-2 and TRBJ2-7. Germline V gene data show CDR1 as SGHTA and CDR2 as FQGNSA. The CDR3 spans 14 residues. The CDR3 is CASSLARLFYEQYF.

The chain combines TRBV4-1 with TRBJ2-3. Germline V gene data show CDR1 as MGHRA and CDR2 as YSYEKL. CDR3 length: 17 amino acids. The CDR3 region is CASSQDLMGWGTDTQYF.

The chain carries TRBV4-2 and TRBJ2-1; TCRdb gives TRBD2 as the D gene, but with no DNA this cannot be confirmed. This CDR3 has 16 residues. Germline V gene data show CDR1 as LGHNA and CDR2 as YNFKEQ. The CDR3 reads CASSSIGTSRYNEQFF.

V gene TRBV14 combines with J gene TRBJ2-5; without DNA, the TCRdb call of TRBD2 cannot be checked. CDR3 length equals 15 residues. CDR1 is SGHDN and CDR2 is FVKESK in the germline V gene. This CDR3 is CASSHPSVLRETQYF.

The chain joins TRBV19 to TRBJ1-1; TCRdb reports TRBD1, a call that lacks DNA to check it against. This CDR3 has 14 residues. Germline V gene sequence: CDR1 LNHDA, CDR2 SQIVND (reference sequence). The chain's CDR3 is CASSRTGRGTEAFF.

The chain combines TRBV27 with TRBJ2-3; TCRdb names TRBD1, which stays unverified in the absence of DNA. The CDR3 covers 17 residues. CDR1 and CDR2 from the germline V gene are MNHEY and SMNVEV (reference sequence). The CDR3 is CASTRDAATLRADTQYF.

The chain combines TRBV7-9 with TRBJ2-2. Germline CDR1 reads SEHNR; CDR2 reads FQNEAQ (reference sequence). CDR3 length equals 15 residues. The CDR3 here is CASSSPRQNTGELFF.

The chain is built from TRBV7-9 and TRBJ1-4; the D call from TCRdb, TRBD1, cannot be confirmed without DNA. CDR3 length: 13 amino acids. The germline CDR1 and CDR2 sequences are SEHNR and FQNEAQ (reference sequence). The CDR3 sequence is CASRPLTHEKLFF.

V is TRBV20-1 and J is TRBJ2-1. Germline CDR1 reads DFQATT; CDR2 reads SNEGSKA (reference sequence). The CDR3 contains 13 residues. CDR3 residues: CSARDQTFDEQFF.

V gene TRBV19 combines with J gene TRBJ2-7; TCRdb outputs TRBD2, but without DNA this stays unchecked. This CDR3 is built from 14 residues. Germline V gives CDR1 LNHDA, CDR2 SQIVND (reference sequence). This CDR3 reads CASSIGAGTYEQYF.

The J gene is TRBJ1-4, the V gene TRBV9; TCRdb picks TRBD1, but there is no DNA to check that call. The CDR3 sequence is 16 residues long. The germline gives CDR1 SGDLS, CDR2 YYNGEE. Here the CDR3 reads CASSKGGVNAYEKLFF.

V and J are TRBV4-1 and TRBJ1-4; the TRBD1 assignment by TCRdb is unverifiable without DNA. CDR1 and CDR2 (germline): MGHRA, YSYEKL. The CDR3 covers 17 residues. The CDR3 sequence is CASGSGNPGPLNEKLFF.

The gene calls are TRBV18 and TRBJ2-1; TCRdb calls TRBD2, which cannot be checked without DNA. The germline V gene has CDR1 KGHSH and CDR2 LQKENI. The CDR3 is 15 residues long. CDR3 sequence: CASSPTGLAGGEQFF.

The chain links TRBV20-1 to TRBJ2-1; without DNA, the TCRdb call of TRBD1 cannot be checked. The CDR3 has 12 residues. Germline lookup yields CDR1 DFQATT and CDR2 SNEGSKA (reference sequence). Here the CDR3 reads CSARARGLGQFF.

This rearrangement joins TRBV7-9 to TRBJ2-3; checking the TCRdb D call of TRBD1 is not possible without DNA. The germline V gene encodes CDR1 SEHNR and CDR2 FQNEAQ (reference sequence). The CDR3 is made up of 15 amino acids. The CDR3 sequence is CASSFPGRGVEPQYF.

This chain links TRBV6-5 with TRBJ2-5; TCRdb designates TRBD1, a call that cannot be tested without DNA. Germline loops: CDR1 MNHEY, CDR2 SVGAGI. The CDR3 totals 17 residues. The CDR3 here is CASSYSKTGRGQETQYF.

The rearrangement links TRBV24-1 to TRBJ2-1; TCRdb picks TRBD2, but there is no DNA to check that call. The CDR3 length is 16 residues. From germline, CDR1 is KGHDR and CDR2 SFDVKD. The CDR3 loop is CATSRPGLADNNEQFF.

J is TRBJ2-2 and V is TRBV2; as DNA is missing, the TRBD2 call by TCRdb cannot be tested. CDR3 length: 16 residues. CDR1 and CDR2 from the germline V gene are SNHLY and FYNNEI. This CDR3 is CASSAQTSGNTGELFF.

The rearrangement joins TRBV3-1 to TRBJ2-7. Germline CDR1 LGHDT, CDR2 YNNKEL (reference sequence). The CDR3 runs to 16 residues. CDR3 amino acids: CASSQRRAGATYEQYF.

CDR3 in amino acids: CASSLRALEHTIYF. The rearrangement links TRBV7-9 to TRBJ1-3. This CDR3 is 14 amino acids long. From germline, CDR1 is SEHNR and CDR2 FQNEAQ (reference sequence).

V is TRBV20-1 and J is TRBJ1-1; TCRdb calls TRBD1, which cannot be checked without DNA. This CDR3 is 15 amino acids long. Germline V gene lookup returns CDR1 DFQATT and CDR2 SNEGSKA (reference sequence). CDR3 sequence reads: CSARDRRGLNTEAFF.